Listed below are T cell receptor beta chains from one sample, sequenced in a study of OX40 agonist ivuxolimab in advanced cancers. Method: immunoSEQ multiplex PCR; TCRdb's copy keeps in-frame clones and lacks some. The top ten hold roughly 2.3% of the sample, which has roughly 64,000 clones, approximately 80% seen once. The starting material was CD4+ or CD8+ T cells sorted from blood, obtained in a trial of the OX40 agonist ivuxolimab. These receptor sequences come from an adult with an advanced solid tumor such as melanoma, head and neck, liver or kidney cancer. Both conserved end residues are part of each CDR3. Fields, in order: V gene, J gene, clone size, D gene, CDR3 DNA, CDR3 protein. A D gene is named only where the DNA matches it firmly. Size is omitted from some rows. Given values are once, few, many or a class for expanded clones.

>TRBV19|TRBJ2-7|.|.
TGTGCCAGTAGTATTCGTACAGCCTACGAGCAGTACTTC
CASSIRTAYEQYF
>TRBV7-6|TRBJ2-7|.|.
TGTGCCAGCAGCTCCACGACTGGACTCTCATACGAGCAGTACTTC
CASSSTTGLSYEQYF
>TRBV6-1|TRBJ1-4|.|.
TGTGCCAGCAGTGGGACCGTAAATAATGAAAAACTGTTTTTT
CASSGTVNNEKLFF
>TRBV7-3|TRBJ2-1|.|TRBD2
TGTGCCAGCAGCCCCGGACTAGCGGGGCACAATGAGCAGTTCTTC
CASSPGLAGHNEQFF
>TRBV30|TRBJ2-7|.|.
TGTGCCTGGAGAGGACGCGGACCCCATTTCTACGAGCAGTACTTC
CAWRGRGPHFYEQYF
>TRBV5-6|TRBJ2-1|.|.
TGTGCCAGCAGCTGGACTATAGGCCCTAGCTCCTACAATGAGCAGTTCTTC
CASSWTIGPSSYNEQFF
>TRBV5-1|TRBJ2-3|.|.
TGCGCCAGCAGACCTCAAACAAGCACAGATACGCAGTATTTT
CASRPQTSTDTQYF
>TRBV19|TRBJ1-5|.|.
TGTGCCAGTAGTATTAGTTACAATCAGCCCCAGCATTTT
CASSISYNQPQHF
>TRBV27|TRBJ1-2|once|.
TGTGCCAGCAGTAATAGGGAATACTATGGCTACACCTTC
CASSNREYYGYTF
>TRBV11-1|TRBJ2-3|.|.
TGTGCCAGCAGCTTAGGGATGGCCGGATACGGAGATACGCAGTATTTT
CASSLGMAGYGDTQYF
>TRBV5-4|TRBJ1-6|.|.
TGTGCCAGCAGCCAAGACATAGACAGCTCCTATAATTCACCCCTCCACTTT
CASSQDIDSSYNSPLHF
>TRBV7-2|TRBJ1-5|.|.
TGTGCCAGCAGCTTATGGACTGGCGGGAATCAGCCCCAGCATTTT
CASSLWTGGNQPQHF
>TRBV21-1|TRBJ2-5|.|.
TGTGCCAGCAAAGGGACTAGCGATAGGACCCAGTACTTC
CASKGTSDRTQYF
>TRBV18|TRBJ1-5|.|.
TGTGCCAGCTCACGTTTACGGGATCAGCCCCAGCATTTT
CASSRLRDQPQHF
>TRBV6-1|TRBJ2-1|.|TRBD2
TGTGCCAGCAGTGATCGGACTAGCCCCCTAGGGAGTGAGCAGTTCTTC
CASSDRTSPLGSEQFF
>TRBV30|TRBJ1-1|.|.
TGTGCCTGGAGTTACGAGAACACTGAAGCTTTCTTT
CAWSYENTEAFF
>TRBV7-9|TRBJ2-7|few|.
TGTGCCAGCAGCTTGCGACCAGCCTACGAGCAGTACTTC
CASSLRPAYEQYF
>TRBV6-1|TRBJ2-1|.|.
TGTGCCAGCAGTGAAGTCTGGCGTGGCGATGAGCAGTTCTTC
CASSEVWRGDEQFF
>TRBV5-1|TRBJ2-3|.|.
TGCGCCAGCAGCTTGTACAGCGGTAGACCCACAGATACGCAGTATTTT
CASSLYSGRPTDTQYF
>TRBV4-1|TRBJ1-2|.|.
TGCGCCAGCAGCCAAGATCGCCCGGGGAGGGGCCTCTATGGCTACACCTTC
CASSQDRPGRGLYGYTF
>TRBV14|TRBJ2-7|few|.
TGTGCCAGCAGCCCAGGTCTGTATTACGAGCAGTACTTC
CASSPGLYYEQYF
>TRBV27|TRBJ1-2|.|.
TGTGCCAGCAGCCAAACCCTCCGGGGCTCGCTGAGCGGCTACACCTTC
CASSQTLRGSLSGYTF
>TRBV7-3|TRBJ2-2|.|.
TGTGCCAGCAGCCCCCAACGGGGGGAGCTGTTTTTT
CASSPQRGELFF
>TRBV11-3|TRBJ2-1|.|.
TGTGCCAGCAGCTCCGACCCGATAGTGAATGAGCAGTTCTTC
CASSSDPIVNEQFF
>TRBV19|TRBJ2-1|.|.
TGTGCCAGTAGGGTCGGTAGAGGGGGCGCGGGAAATGAGCAGTTCTTC
CASRVGRGGAGNEQFF
>TRBV30|TRBJ1-1|.|.
TGTGCCTGGAAGATCCCAGGAAACACTGAAGCTTTCTTT
CAWKIPGNTEAFF
>TRBV5-1|TRBJ1-5|.|.
TGCGCCAGCAGCTTGGGACAGGCCAATCAGCCCCAGCATTTT
CASSLGQANQPQHF
>TRBV5-6|TRBJ1-2|.|.
TGTGCCAGCAGCTTGGCGGCAGGGTCTCTCTACACCTTC
CASSLAAGSLYTF
>TRBV4-2|TRBJ2-5|.|TRBD1
TGTGCCAGCAGCCAAGACGGGGTCAGGGGGAAAGAGACCCAGTACTTC
CASSQDGVRGKETQYF
>TRBV30|TRBJ1-1|.|TRBD1
TGTGCCTGGAGTGTAGCCCCGACAGGGAAAAGGGAAGCTTTCTTT
CAWSVAPTGKREAFF
>TRBV6-5|TRBJ2-5|.|.
TGTGCCAGCAGTTACTCGATGGGTAGGGGAGAGACCCAGTACTTC
CASSYSMGRGETQYF
>TRBV6-7|TRBJ1-6|.|TRBD1
TGTGCCAGCAGTTATCTCCGGACAGGGGACAATTCACCCCTCCACTTT
CASSYLRTGDNSPLHF
>TRBV6-6|TRBJ2-3|few|TRBD1
TGTGCCAGCAGTCACTCGGGACAGGTGGCAGATACGCAGTATTTT
CASSHSGQVADTQYF
>TRBV6-1|TRBJ2-5|few|.
TGTGCCAGCAGTGAACGCACAGCGTCGGAGACCCAGTACTTC
CASSERTASETQYF
>TRBV29-1|TRBJ1-1|.|.
TGCAGCGTGGTGATGGTTGGGAACACTGAAGCTTTCTTT
CSVVMVGNTEAFF
>TRBV18|TRBJ2-3|.|TRBD2
TGTGCCAGCTCACCAGCGGCGGGAGATGAGGATACGCAGTATTTT
CASSPAAGDEDTQYF
>TRBV5-1|TRBJ1-5|.|TRBD1
TGCGCCAGCAGCCCGGACAGGGGCAATCAGCCCCAGCATTTT
CASSPDRGNQPQHF
>TRBV6-6|TRBJ2-7|.|TRBD2
TGTGCCAGCAGTCGATCCGGGACTAGTCCCTACGAGCAGTACTTC
CASSRSGTSPYEQYF
>TRBV5-1|TRBJ2-1|.|TRBD2
TGCGCCAGCAGCTTGGTGAAGGAGATAGCGGGAGGGTGGCATGAGCAGTTCTTC
CASSLVKEIAGGWHEQFF
>TRBV4-3|TRBJ2-7|.|TRBD1
TGCGCCAGCAGCCAAGAGGCCCGGGGACAGGGAAGCGAGCAGTACTTC
CASSQEARGQGSEQYF
>TRBV6-6|TRBJ2-2|.|TRBD1
TGTGCCAGCAGAGGACAGGGCCCCGGGGAGCTGTTTTTT
CASRGQGPGELFF
>TRBV10-3|TRBJ1-2|few|.
TGTGCCATCAGTGAACGGACAGCGGATGGCTACACCTTC
CAISERTADGYTF
>TRBV18|TRBJ2-7|.|TRBD1
TGTGCCAGCTCACCAGAGACAGGGGCGACGAACGAGCAGTACTTC
CASSPETGATNEQYF
>TRBV7-3|TRBJ2-3|once|.
TGTGCCAGCAGCTTAACCTACACAGATACGCAGTATTTT
CASSLTYTDTQYF
>TRBV5-4|TRBJ2-5|.|TRBD2
TGTGCCAGCAGCATCTTAGCGGGAGAGCCAGGGACCCAGTACTTC
CASSILAGEPGTQYF
>TRBV5-1|TRBJ2-7|once|TRBD1
TGCGCCAGCAGCTTCTCATCCGGGACAGGGGAATCGCAGCAGTACTTC
CASSFSSGTGESQQYF
>TRBV6-1|TRBJ1-1|.|.
TGTGCCAGCAGTGAACTGGAGTTGACTGAAGCTTTCTTT
CASSELELTEAFF
>TRBV11-3|TRBJ1-1|.|.
TGTGCCAGCAGCACCCCAGGTGGGAACACTGAAGCTTTCTTT
CASSTPGGNTEAFF
>TRBV19|TRBJ1-1|.|.
TGTGCCAGTAGTATAGCCGGGTCGCGGAACACTGAAGCTTTCTTT
CASSIAGSRNTEAFF
>TRBV11-3|TRBJ2-5|.|TRBD2
TGTGCCAGCAGCTTAGGTGCGGGGGGCGGGGAGACCCAGTACTTC
CASSLGAGGGETQYF
>TRBV11-2|TRBJ2-1|.|.
TGTGCCAGCAGCTTAGTACTTGGAGAGCAGTTCTTC
CASSLVLGEQFF
>TRBV5-4|TRBJ2-1|.|TRBD2
TGTGCCAGCAGCTTGGAACTAGCGGGGTACAATGAGCAGTTCTTC
CASSLELAGYNEQFF
>TRBV6-1|TRBJ2-5|.|.
TGTGCCAGCAGTCCCCAGCGGGTGGAAGAGACCCAGTACTTC
CASSPQRVEETQYF
>TRBV19|TRBJ1-3|.|TRBD1
TGTGCCAGTAGGGGGACAGGCTCCTCTGGAAACACCATATATTTT
CASRGTGSSGNTIYF
>TRBV6-5|TRBJ2-1|.|TRBD1
TGTGCCAGCAGCCTACAGGGGCATGAGTTCTTC
CASSLQGHEFF
>TRBV18|TRBJ2-1|.|TRBD1
TGTGCCAGCTCACCCCGGGACAGCAGTTACAATGAGCAGTTCTTC
CASSPRDSSYNEQFF
>TRBV21-1|TRBJ2-7|.|.
TGTGCCAGCAGCAAAGGACAGGGGTTGCCCTACGAGCAGTACTTC
CASSKGQGLPYEQYF
>TRBV5-4|TRBJ2-1|.|TRBD1
TGTGCCAGCAGCACATGGACAGGGGGCGTTCACAATGAGCAGTTCTTC
CASSTWTGGVHNEQFF
>TRBV7-9|TRBJ2-3|.|TRBD2
TGTGCCAGCAGCACCTGGACTAGCGGAGAAGGCACAGATACGCAGTATTTT
CASSTWTSGEGTDTQYF